This is a list of T cell receptor beta chains from one sample in a study of control samples from healthy donors and cancer patients. The data were produced by immunoSEQ multiplex PCR, yet TCRdb's version contains in-frame clones alone and is incomplete. The sample yields almost 90,000 clones, more than 75% seen once. Sequenced input: blood. The receptors derive from a woman aged 40-49 years in good health. CDR3s include the opening cysteine and the closing phenylalanine or tryptophan.

j_gene: TRBJ1-1
v_gene: TRBV18
CDR3aa: CASSPRTGNTEAFF

j_gene: TRBJ1-5
v_gene: TRBV30
CDR3aa: CALAVRDRGINQPQHF

j_gene: TRBJ1-1
v_gene: TRBV12-3/TRBV12-4
CDR3aa: CASISDQGTEAFF

j_gene: TRBJ2-3
v_gene: TRBV5-4
CDR3aa: CASSADLDTQYF

j_gene: TRBJ2-3
v_gene: TRBV9
CDR3aa: CASSPQPGTSTDTQYF

j_gene: TRBJ2-1
v_gene: TRBV7-3
CDR3aa: CASSLMSSGPLLYNEQFF

j_gene: TRBJ1-1
v_gene: TRBV4-3
CDR3aa: CASSLYRGGNTEAFF

j_gene: TRBJ2-7
v_gene: TRBV7-8
CDR3aa: CASSLGGGGEQYF

j_gene: TRBJ2-3
v_gene: TRBV3-1/TRBV3-2
CDR3aa: CASSQGGVGAGVYTQYF

j_gene: TRBJ1-1
v_gene: TRBV15
CDR3aa: CATSSRGGTDTFF

j_gene: TRBJ1-3
v_gene: TRBV19
CDR3aa: CASSQTGNTIYF

j_gene: TRBJ1-4
v_gene: TRBV9
CDR3aa: CASSVAGRKDEKLFF

j_gene: TRBJ1-1
v_gene: TRBV29-1
CDR3aa: CSGGGNTEAFF

j_gene: TRBJ2-3
v_gene: TRBV3-1/TRBV3-2
CDR3aa: CASSHPGLATDTQYF

j_gene: TRBJ1-5
v_gene: TRBV5-8
CDR3aa: CASSTGDNQPQHF

j_gene: TRBJ1-3
v_gene: TRBV5-4
CDR3aa: CASSLAGVGNTIYF

j_gene: TRBJ1-1
v_gene: TRBV5-1
CDR3aa: CASGEPNTEAFF

j_gene: TRBJ2-3
v_gene: TRBV11-3
CDR3aa: CASSTSGSTDTQYF

j_gene: TRBJ2-1
v_gene: TRBV29-1
CDR3aa: CSVNDRGNDDEQFF

j_gene: TRBJ2-2
v_gene: TRBV3-1/TRBV3-2
CDR3aa: CASSQDLAGELFF

j_gene: TRBJ2-3
v_gene: TRBV9
CDR3aa: CASSPPTDTQYF

j_gene: TRBJ2-7
v_gene: TRBV6-2/TRBV6-3
CDR3aa: CASSYSPQGYEQYF

j_gene: TRBJ2-2
v_gene: TRBV7-3
CDR3aa: CASSFAGGYTGELFF

j_gene: TRBJ2-5
v_gene: TRBV5-4
CDR3aa: CASSLEGSQETQYF

j_gene: TRBJ1-2
v_gene: TRBV28
CDR3aa: CASSSGNYGYTF

j_gene: TRBJ1-1
v_gene: TRBV5-4
CDR3aa: CASSLGQGGYTEAFF

j_gene: TRBJ1-2
v_gene: TRBV4-2
CDR3aa: CASSQEDRGYGYTF

j_gene: TRBJ1-2
v_gene: TRBV7-2
CDR3aa: CASSLTGAFNYGYTF

j_gene: TRBJ2-1
v_gene: TRBV19
CDR3aa: CASRASGGADEQFF

j_gene: TRBJ1-1
v_gene: TRBV6-5
CDR3aa: CASTAAEMNTEAFF

j_gene: TRBJ2-7
v_gene: TRBV5-1
CDR3aa: CASSFAGTSSYEQYF

j_gene: TRBJ2-7
v_gene: TRBV20-1
CDR3aa: CSALTTREQYF

j_gene: TRBJ2-6
v_gene: TRBV7-2
CDR3aa: CASSLGRSSGANVLTF

j_gene: TRBJ1-1
v_gene: TRBV12-5
CDR3aa: CASGLDRNTEAFF

j_gene: TRBJ2-1
v_gene: TRBV6-2/TRBV6-3
CDR3aa: CASSTPPNNEQFF

j_gene: TRBJ2-3
v_gene: TRBV27
CDR3aa: CASSPAKRADLITDTQYF

j_gene: TRBJ1-5
v_gene: TRBV7-2
CDR3aa: CASSLAQGRGQPQHF

j_gene: TRBJ2-2
v_gene: TRBV20-1
CDR3aa: CSASASGGALTGELFF

j_gene: TRBJ2-1
v_gene: TRBV7-9
CDR3aa: CASSLESTSGGAHEQFF

j_gene: TRBJ1-1
v_gene: TRBV30
CDR3aa: CAWSSVTEAFF

j_gene: TRBJ2-3
v_gene: TRBV5-6
CDR3aa: CASSPWGDQWGTDTQYF

j_gene: TRBJ1-1
v_gene: TRBV5-6
CDR3aa: CASSLFGVGAEAFF

j_gene: TRBJ2-2
v_gene: TRBV7-7
CDR3aa: CASSPGQYTGELFF

j_gene: TRBJ2-2
v_gene: TRBV7-2
CDR3aa: CASSLGGAYPGELFF

j_gene: TRBJ1-4
v_gene: TRBV19
CDR3aa: CASIRGGAGGKLFF